Only one count was recorded for the clone carrying this TCR beta chain. The data derive from a study of technical replicates of blood from a handful of donors. The method was immunoSEQ multiplex PCR; TCRdb's version includes in-frame clones alone and lacks a portion of them. The repertoire consists of around 83,000 clones, with more than 90% occurring once and the leading ten covering about 0.38%. This CDR3 contains 14 residues. The germline V gene has CDR1 MNHGY and CDR2 SVAAGI. V lost 9 bases to trimming and J lost 7 bases, with 16 bases between them. The TCR comes from a human donor in good health. Some clones in this sample may be carry-over from other donors' samples. Specimen: T cells isolated from PBMCs. The rearrangement links TRBV6-9 to TRBJ1-6; no clear D gene. The CDR3 coding sequence is TGTGCCAGGGGAATAGGGAGGTACAATTCACCCCTCCACTTT. This sequence encodes CARGIGRYNSPLHF.